A selection of T cell receptor beta chains follows, all from one sample in a study of T cell responses to AZD1222 COVID-19 vaccine. Measured with immunoSEQ multiplex PCR; TCRdb has only the in-frame clones, and not every one. The sample consists of fewer than 180,000 clones, around nine tenths of them appearing once. The sequences come from peripheral blood, collected 28 days after the second AZD1222 dose. These receptors all stem from an adult who received the AZD1222 COVID-19 vaccine. Both conserved end residues are part of each CDR3. The order of the fields is V gene, clone size, D gene, J gene, CDR3 protein, CDR3 DNA. A D gene is named only where the DNA matches it firmly. Where a row states a size, it is once, few, many or the class of an expanded clone; other rows omit it.

>TRBV5-1|.|TRBD1|TRBJ1-1
CASSLESRGMNTEAFF
TGCGCCAGCAGCTTGGAGAGCAGGGGGATGAACACTGAAGCTTTCTTT
>TRBV7-9|.|.|TRBJ1-1
CASSPQSGNTEAFF
TGTGCCAGCAGCCCACAGTCTGGGAACACTGAAGCTTTCTTT
>TRBV4-1|.|.|TRBJ1-1
CASSQEWRAILTEAFF
TGCGCCAGCAGCCAAGAATGGAGGGCTATCCTCACTGAAGCTTTCTTT
>TRBV6-5|.|TRBD1|TRBJ1-1
CASSDRGLDTEAFF
TGTGCCAGCAGCGACAGGGGTTTGGACACTGAAGCTTTCTTT
>TRBV12-3/TRBV12-4|once|TRBD2|TRBJ2-7
CASSYREAVQYF
TGTGCCAGCAGTTATCGGGAGGCGGTGCAGTACTTC
>TRBV3-1/TRBV3-2|.|TRBD2|TRBJ2-7
CASSQVAGEEQYF
TGTGCCAGCAGCCAAGTAGCGGGAGAAGAGCAGTACTTC
>TRBV6-2/TRBV6-3|.|TRBD1|TRBJ2-7
CASSTLQGQGASYEQYF
TGTGCCAGCAGTACACTCCAGGGGCAGGGGGCCTCCTACGAGCAGTACTTC
>TRBV19|.|.|TRBJ2-3
CASSPGTSLRTDTQYF
TGTGCCAGCAGTCCTGGGACATCTCTTCGCACAGATACGCAGTATTTT
>TRBV3-1/TRBV3-2|once|TRBD1|TRBJ1-1
CASSQRGRPTEAFF
TGTGCCAGCAGCCAGAGGGGGCGCCCGACTGAAGCTTTCTTT
>TRBV12-3/TRBV12-4|.|TRBD1|TRBJ1-2
CASSLRDSHGYTF
TGTGCCAGCAGTTTGAGGGACAGCCACGGCTACACCTTC
>TRBV3-1/TRBV3-2|.|TRBD2|TRBJ2-1
CASSQPPASGVYNEQFF
TGTGCCAGCAGCCAACCTCCGGCTAGCGGGGTTTACAATGAGCAGTTCTTC
>TRBV4-1|.|TRBD1|TRBJ1-1
CASSQGDRGLNTEAFF
TGCGCCAGCAGCCAAGGGGACAGGGGGTTGAACACTGAAGCTTTCTTT
>TRBV30|.|.|TRBJ2-3
CAWSVRPRTDTQYF
TGTGCCTGGAGTGTAAGGCCCCGCACAGATACGCAGTATTTT
>TRBV2|.|TRBD1|TRBJ1-5
CASSSTGGLGDQPQHF
TGTGCCAGCAGTTCGACAGGGGGCTTGGGGGATCAGCCCCAGCATTTT
>TRBV3-1/TRBV3-2|.|.|TRBJ1-2
CASSHYQDGGGYTF
TGTGCCAGCAGCCATTATCAGGATGGAGGTGGCTACACCTTC
>TRBV19|few|.|TRBJ2-6
CASSSDRRGKGANVLTF
TGTGCCAGTAGTTCAGACAGGAGAGGTAAAGGGGCCAACGTCCTGACTTTC
>TRBV12-3/TRBV12-4|.|.|TRBJ2-1
CASSISNWQFF
TGTGCCAGCAGTATATCGAATTGGCAGTTCTTC
>TRBV29-1|.|.|TRBJ1-2
CSVEDLQGSRGYTF
TGCAGCGTTGAAGATTTGCAGGGGTCGCGTGGCTACACCTTC
>TRBV7-9|.|TRBD2|TRBJ2-5
CASSLDAGGSETQYF
TGTGCCAGCAGCTTAGATGCGGGAGGCTCAGAGACCCAGTACTTC
>TRBV5-1|.|.|TRBJ2-1
CASSVSSNEQFF
TGCGCCAGCAGCGTGAGTAGCAATGAGCAGTTCTTC
>TRBV4-1|.|TRBD2|TRBJ2-2
CASSQFPQLAGRTGELFF
TGCGCCAGCAGCCAGTTCCCTCAACTAGCGGGAAGGACCGGGGAGCTGTTTTTT
>TRBV9|.|.|TRBJ1-5
CASSGSSLSNQPQHF
TGTGCCAGCAGCGGTAGTTCCCTTAGCAATCAGCCCCAGCATTTT
>TRBV2|.|TRBD2|TRBJ2-2
CASRLAGNTGELFF
TGTGCCAGCAGACTAGCGGGGAACACCGGGGAGCTGTTTTTT
>TRBV7-9|.|.|TRBJ1-1
CASSLLENTEAFF
TGTGCCAGCAGCTTGCTAGAGAACACTGAAGCTTTCTTT
>TRBV7-9|.|.|TRBJ1-6
CASSSDRLFNSPLHF
TGTGCCAGCAGCTCCGACAGGTTATTTAATTCACCCCTCCACTTT
>TRBV23-1|.|TRBD1|TRBJ1-5
CASSQRTGEGYSNQPQHF
TGCGCCAGCAGTCAGAGGACAGGGGAGGGTTATAGCAATCAGCCCCAGCATTTT
>TRBV19|.|.|TRBJ1-3
CASRPGQDSGNTIYF
TGTGCCAGTAGACCAGGACAAGACTCTGGAAACACCATATATTTT
>TRBV5-6|.|.|TRBJ2-7
CASSISYEQYF
TGTGCCAGCAGCATCTCCTACGAGCAGTACTTC
>TRBV6-5|.|.|TRBJ2-5
CASSSLSAAQYF
TGTGCCAGCAGTTCTTTATCGGCCGCCCAGTACTTC
>TRBV3-1/TRBV3-2|.|TRBD2|TRBJ2-6
CASSQVAGHYSGANVLTF
TGTGCCAGCAGCCAAGTAGCGGGGCACTACTCTGGGGCCAACGTCCTGACTTTC
>TRBV11-2|.|.|TRBJ2-3
CASSPNRDQQYF
TGTGCCAGCAGCCCAAACCGGGACCAGCAGTATTTT
>TRBV27|once|.|TRBJ1-2
CASSGGVGNYGYTF
TGTGCCAGCAGTGGGGGAGTGGGGAACTATGGCTACACCTTC
>TRBV29-1|.|TRBD1|TRBJ1-2
CSVEAGGIYGYTF
TGCAGCGTTGAGGCAGGGGGTATCTATGGCTACACCTTC
>TRBV11-3|.|TRBD1|TRBJ2-7
CASSPGGVHPRYEQYF
TGTGCCAGCAGCCCAGGGGGCGTCCACCCCAGATACGAGCAGTACTTC
>TRBV30|.|.|TRBJ2-2
CAWKWGDRNTGELFF
TGTGCCTGGAAATGGGGGGACAGGAACACCGGGGAGCTGTTTTTT
>TRBV7-6|.|TRBD1|TRBJ1-3
CASSLGLPGTGSGNTIYF
TGTGCCAGCAGCTTAGGTCTTCCCGGGACAGGCTCTGGAAACACCATATATTTT
>TRBV5-6|.|TRBD1|TRBJ2-7
CASSSKGDRGVWIYEQYF
TGTGCCAGCTCTTCGAAGGGGGACAGGGGTGTTTGGATCTACGAGCAGTACTTC
>TRBV25-1|.|TRBD1|TRBJ1-1
CASSEFGGTGASEAFF
TGTGCCAGCAGTGAATTCGGCGGGACAGGGGCCTCCGAAGCTTTCTTT
>TRBV5-8|.|TRBD1|TRBJ1-1
CAGTTRGPAPEAFF
TGTGCCGGCACCACCAGGGGGCCTGCGCCTGAAGCTTTCTTT
>TRBV7-2|.|.|TRBJ1-1
CASSSGPYTEAFF
TGTGCCAGCAGCTCTGGTCCTTACACTGAAGCTTTCTTT
>TRBV6-5|.|.|TRBJ1-1
CASRSRGPGTEAFF
TGTGCCAGCAGGAGCAGGGGACCGGGCACTGAAGCTTTCTTT
>TRBV23-1|few|.|TRBJ1-3
CASPKGKGSGNTIYF
TGCGCCAGCCCCAAGGGGAAGGGCTCTGGAAACACCATATATTTT